The present entry profiles one T cell receptor beta chain with its context. The antigen remains unidentified. The data originate from a study of cytomegalovirus exposure and HLA in healthy donors. PCR primers comprised 60 Vbeta and 13 Jbeta primers. Clones were sequenced by immunoSEQ multiplex PCR, and TCRdb holds only the in-frame ones, with some missing. The sample includes 100,000 to 150,000 clones, approximately 90% of them seen just once. The V end lost 4 bases, the J end lost 4 bases, and 11 bases lay between the germline ends. Looked up from germline, CDR1 is SGHRS and CDR2 is YFSETQ. The CDR3 sequence is 13 residues long. Study-level results: Rarity marked most TCR sequences, yet some public TCRs occurred in many donors.

The TCR originated in a woman aged 25 to 45 in good health and CMV-seronegative. The chain joins TRBV5-1 to TRBJ1-2; weak D call: TRBD1 (5 bases). Sequences were obtained from PBMCs. The CDR3 protein is CASSPDRFYGYTF. In DNA form, the CDR3 reads TGCGCCAGCAGCCCCGACAGATTCTATGGCTACACCTTC.